One and the same sample provided the 10 T cell receptor beta chains below, sequenced in a study of blood T cell repertoires in COVID-19 (dated by TCRdb to the early 2020s). The library was produced with the immunoSEQ multiplex PCR assay. What TCRdb holds here is the immuneACCESS table cut down to in-frame rearrangements. Part of the clones is not present; checked against another copy, under half of the missing clones reflect an unresolved V gene, and the others are unexplained. The sample records roughly 330,000 clones, over 70% of which are singletons. The ten biggest clones cover about 5% of the sample. The specimen sequenced was PBMCs or T cells enriched from blood (not recorded which). The source of these receptors is a man aged 25-40 years who had recovered from COVID-19.

The chain employs TRBV6-5 and TRBJ2-2; D might be TRBD2 (6 bases). Deletions cut 10 bases from V and 4 bases from J, with 19 bases between. Germline CDR1 reads MNHEY; CDR2 reads SVGAGI. This CDR3 is built from 15 residues. CDR3 nucleotide sequence: TGTGCCACCCTAGGGGACTCGGGAGTCACCGGGGAGCTGTTTTTT. Residues: CATLGDSGVTGELFF.

The chain links TRBV9 to TRBJ1-4; TRBD1 matches 7 bases. In germline, CDR1 is SGDLS, CDR2 YYNGEE. J lost 5 bases, V lost 5 bases, and 6 bases had no gene match. There are 14 residues in the CDR3. As DNA, the CDR3 is TGTGCCAGCAGTGCGACGGGACAGAATGAAAAACTGTTTTTT. Translation: CASSATGQNEKLFF.

This clone appeared a few times. The chain employs TRBV11-2 and TRBJ2-2; D is undetermined. The CDR3 runs 11 residues. Trimming left V 1 base short and J 9 bases short, with 3 bases between. Germline V gene sequence: CDR1 SGHAT, CDR2 FQNNGV. As DNA, the CDR3 is TGTGCCAGCAGCTTAGGGCGGGAGCTGTTTTTT. It translates to CASSLGRELFF.

This chain uses TRBV5-1 with TRBJ2-2; possible D gene TRBD1, 6 bases. CDR1 SGHRS and CDR2 YFSETQ come from the germline V gene. The germline V and J ends were trimmed by 2 bases and 1 base, with 18 bases remaining between them. The CDR3 sequence is 18 residues long. This chain's CDR3 is CASSLGGYAGMNTGELFF. CDR3 coding DNA: TGCGCCAGCAGCTTAGGGGGTTATGCAGGGATGAACACCGGGGAGCTGTTTTTT.

The rearrangement uses TRBV7-2 and TRBJ1-5; D gene unclear. This CDR3 region has 15 residues. Trimming cost V 2 bases and J 8 bases, with 16 bases left between them. Germline V gene data show CDR1 as SGHTA and CDR2 as FQGNSA. Here the CDR3 DNA reads TGTGCCAGCAGCTTACATGGCGGTCGATTAGAGCCCCAGCATTTT. The encoded protein is CASSLHGGRLEPQHF.

CDR3 residues: CASSLVGRGSGYTF. As DNA, the CDR3 is TGTGCCAGCAGCTTAGTAGGCAGGGGAAGCGGCTACACCTTC. The chain joins TRBV11-2 to TRBJ1-2; D might be TRBD1 (6 bases). The ends were cut back, 1 base at V and 8 bases at J, with 14 bases in the middle. Germline CDR1 SGHAT, CDR2 FQNNGV. The CDR3 extends over 14 amino acids. The entire variable domain, with the rest obtained from reference TRBV11-2 and TRBJ1-2, is as follows: EAGVAQSPRYKIIEKRQSVAFWCNPISGHATLYWYQQILGQGPKLLIQFQNNGVVDDSQLPKDRFSAERLKGVDSTLKIQPAKLEDSAVYLCASSLVGRGSGYTFGSGTRLTVV.

The rearrangement joins TRBV3-1 (or the pseudogene TRBV3-2) to TRBJ1-2, with D uncertain. Germline V gene lookup returns CDR1 LGHDT and CDR2 YNNKEL (reference sequence). Trimming stripped 0 bases from V and 2 bases from J, with 7 bases between. CDR3 length: 14 residues. The CDR3 spells CASSQDPMNYGYTF. The CDR3 region has the DNA TGTGCCAGCAGCCAAGATCCCATGAACTATGGCTACACCTTC.

The V gene is TRBV4-1, the J gene TRBJ2-1; 9 nucleotides agree with TRBD2. The CDR3 sequence is 15 residues long. The V segment lost 3 bases and the J segment 6 bases; nucleotides outside the gene matches: 6. Looked up from germline, CDR1 is MGHRA and CDR2 is YSYEKL. CDR3 protein: CASSHGGGAGNEQFF. The CDR3 nucleotides are TGCGCCAGCAGCCATGGCGGGGGGGCCGGCAATGAGCAGTTCTTC.

The V gene is TRBV7-6, the J gene TRBJ1-1; no clear D. From germline, CDR1 is SGHVS and CDR2 FNYEAQ. The CDR3 covers 15 residues. V gave up 2 bases and J gave up 0 bases, with 10 bases separating them. CDR3 nucleotides: TGTGCCAGCAGCTTAAAGGGAGGGATGAACACTGAAGCTTTCTTT. It encodes CASSLKGGMNTEAFF.

This rearrangement joins TRBV6-5 to TRBJ2-7; 7 nucleotides agree with TRBD1. The V and J ends lost 4 bases and 6 bases, in that order; junction bases with no gene match: 6. This CDR3 has 13 amino acids. Germline V lookup: CDR1 MNHEY, CDR2 SVGAGI. As DNA, the CDR3 is TGTGCCAGCAGTTCGCCGACAGGGTTCGAGCAGTACTTC. It yields the protein CASSSPTGFEQYF.